The following is a T cell receptor beta chain sequence with its context. The target antigen is unknown. CD8+ and CD4+ T cells were negatively isolated; TEMRA cells were FACS-enriched. RNA in amounts of 0.5 to 1 ug was reverse transcribed with random hexamers. The CDR3 of TCR beta was amplified by immunoSEQ multiplex PCR across 54 Vbeta and 13 Jbeta. TCRdb fed the immunoSEQ multiplex PCR reads into MiXCR, producing one record per CDR3 protein. The sample has some 200,000 distinct CDR3 sequences, 80% to 95% seen once. The data originate from a study of CD8 T cells in Susac syndrome. Study-level points and caveats: The study's TCR sequencing and HLA analysis drew on a certain number of individuals. That number was acknowledged as relatively small.

The CDR3 is 20 residues long. CDR1 LGHDT and CDR2 YNNKEL come from the germline V gene (reference sequence). V lost 0 bases to trimming and J lost 2 bases; unmatched junction nucleotides: 19. This chain joins TRBV3-1 and TRBJ2-7; 7 nucleotides line up with TRBD1. The source material was CD8+ T cells from PBMCs. The receptor was isolated from a human donor with multiple sclerosis. CDR3 sequence reads: CASSQDPPYHGTENPYEQYF. CDR3 nucleotides: TGTGCCAGCAGCCAAGATCCTCCATACCACGGGACAGAAAACCCCTACGAGCAGTACTTC.